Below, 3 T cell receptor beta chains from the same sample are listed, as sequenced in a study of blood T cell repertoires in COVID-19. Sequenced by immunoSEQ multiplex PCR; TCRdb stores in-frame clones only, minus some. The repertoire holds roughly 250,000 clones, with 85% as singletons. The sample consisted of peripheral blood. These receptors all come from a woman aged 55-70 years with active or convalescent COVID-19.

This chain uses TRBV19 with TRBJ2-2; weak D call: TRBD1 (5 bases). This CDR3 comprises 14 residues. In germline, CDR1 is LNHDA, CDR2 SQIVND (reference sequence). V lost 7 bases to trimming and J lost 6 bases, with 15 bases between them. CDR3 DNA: TGTGCCAGTACCCCCCAGGGCTACTCCGGGGAGCTGTTTTTT. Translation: CASTPQGYSGELFF.

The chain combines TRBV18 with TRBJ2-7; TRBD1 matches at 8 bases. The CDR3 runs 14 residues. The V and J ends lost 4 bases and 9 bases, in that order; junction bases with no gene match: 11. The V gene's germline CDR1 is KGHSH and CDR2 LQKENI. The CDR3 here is CASSLGTGSRGQYV. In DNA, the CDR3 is TGTGCCAGCTCACTCGGGACAGGATCCAGGGGGCAGTACGTC.

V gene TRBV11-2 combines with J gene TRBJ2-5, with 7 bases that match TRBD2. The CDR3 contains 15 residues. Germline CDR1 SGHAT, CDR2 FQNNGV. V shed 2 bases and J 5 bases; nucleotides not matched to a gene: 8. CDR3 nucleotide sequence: TGTGCCAGCAGCTTACGTGGGAGGGCCGCGGAGACCCAGTACTTC. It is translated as CASSLRGRAAETQYF.